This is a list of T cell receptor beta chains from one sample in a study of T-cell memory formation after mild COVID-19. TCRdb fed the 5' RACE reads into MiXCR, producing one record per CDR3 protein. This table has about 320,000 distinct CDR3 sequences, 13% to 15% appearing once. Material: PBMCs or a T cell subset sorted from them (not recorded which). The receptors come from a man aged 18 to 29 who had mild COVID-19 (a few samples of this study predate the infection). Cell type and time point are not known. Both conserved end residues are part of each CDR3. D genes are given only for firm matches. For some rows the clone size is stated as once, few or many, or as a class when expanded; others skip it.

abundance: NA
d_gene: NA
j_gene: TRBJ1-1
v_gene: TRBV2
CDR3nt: TGTGCCAGCAGGGAATCGATTGGCGCTTTCTTT
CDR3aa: CASRESIGAFF

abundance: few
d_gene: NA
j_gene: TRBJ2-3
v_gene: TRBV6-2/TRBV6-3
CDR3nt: TGTGCCAGCATAGGGGGGGCCGGAGATACGCAGTATTTT
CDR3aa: CASIGGAGDTQYF

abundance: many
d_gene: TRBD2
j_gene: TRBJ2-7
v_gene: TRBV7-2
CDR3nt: TGTGCCAGCAGCGCTAGCGGGACCTACTCCTACGAGCAGTACTTC
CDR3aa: CASSASGTYSYEQYF

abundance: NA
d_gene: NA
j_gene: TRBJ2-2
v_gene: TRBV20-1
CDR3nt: TGCAGTGCCGGCCGAGGGGGTGGCACCGGGGAGCTGTTTTTT
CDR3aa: CSAGRGGGTGELFF

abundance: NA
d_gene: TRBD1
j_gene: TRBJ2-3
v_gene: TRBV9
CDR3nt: TGTGCCAGCAGCGCCCAAGGGACAGGGGTTCAAGATACGCAGTATTTT
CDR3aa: CASSAQGTGVQDTQYF

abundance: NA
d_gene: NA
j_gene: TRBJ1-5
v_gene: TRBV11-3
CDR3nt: TGTGCCAGCAGCCATCGCGGACACCATAGCAATCAGCCCCAGCATTTT
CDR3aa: CASSHRGHHSNQPQHF

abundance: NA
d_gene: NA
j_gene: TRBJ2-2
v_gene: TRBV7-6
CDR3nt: TGTGCCAGCAGCTTGGGGCCGGACAACACCGGGGAGCTGATTTTT
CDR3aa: CASSLGPDNTGELIF

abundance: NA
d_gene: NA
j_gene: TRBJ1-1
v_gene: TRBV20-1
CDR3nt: TGCAGTGCTAGACCCGTTGACCGGGAACGCGCTGAAGCTTTCTTT
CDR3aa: CSARPVDRERAEAFF

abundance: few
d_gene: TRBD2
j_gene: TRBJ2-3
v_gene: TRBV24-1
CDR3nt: TGTGCCACAGAGCCGGGACTAGCCTCAGATACGCAGTATTTT
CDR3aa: CATEPGLASDTQYF

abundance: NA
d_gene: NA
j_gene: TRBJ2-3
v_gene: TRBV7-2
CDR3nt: TGTGCCAGCAGCCCCCGCAGGGGAGATACGCAGTATTTT
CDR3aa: CASSPRRGDTQYF

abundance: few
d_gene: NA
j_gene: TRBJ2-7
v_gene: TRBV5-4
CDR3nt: TGTGCCAGCAGTTCCTCTCTAGTCGACGGCTACGAGCAGTACTTC
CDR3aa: CASSSSLVDGYEQYF

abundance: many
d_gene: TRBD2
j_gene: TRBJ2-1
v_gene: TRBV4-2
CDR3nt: TGTGCCAGCAGCCAACTAGCGGGGGGGCAGGATGAGCAGTTCTTC
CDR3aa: CASSQLAGGQDEQFF

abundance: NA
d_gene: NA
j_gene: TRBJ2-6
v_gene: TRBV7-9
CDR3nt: TGTGCCAGTCCAGGCTCTGGGGCCAACGTCCTGACTTTC
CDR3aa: CASPGSGANVLTF

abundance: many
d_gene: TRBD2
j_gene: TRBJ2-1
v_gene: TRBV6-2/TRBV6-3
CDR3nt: TGTGCCAGCAGTTACGGGCCGGGACTAGTGACTGAGCAGTTCTTC
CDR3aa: CASSYGPGLVTEQFF

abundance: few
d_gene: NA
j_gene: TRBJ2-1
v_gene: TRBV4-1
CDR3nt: TGCGCCAGCAGCCGGGGATTGGTAGGAGGGGACGATGAGCAGTTCTTC
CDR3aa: CASSRGLVGGDDEQFF

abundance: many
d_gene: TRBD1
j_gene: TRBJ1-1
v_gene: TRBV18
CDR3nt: TGTGCCAGCTCACCCAAATGGACAGGGAAGAACACTGAAGCTTTCTTT
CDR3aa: CASSPKWTGKNTEAFF

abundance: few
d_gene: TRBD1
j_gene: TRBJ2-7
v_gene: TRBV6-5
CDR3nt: TGTGCCAGCAGGGCCGGGACAGGGGGTCGAGAGCAGTACTTC
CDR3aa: CASRAGTGGREQYF

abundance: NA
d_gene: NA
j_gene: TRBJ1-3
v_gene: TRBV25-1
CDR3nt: TGTGCCAGCAGCCAGTCCGGTTATGGAAACACCATATATTTT
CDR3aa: CASSQSGYGNTIYF

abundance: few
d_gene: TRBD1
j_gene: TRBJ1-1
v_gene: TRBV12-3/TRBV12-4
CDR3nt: TGTGCCAGCACCACACAGGGGAGGAGCACTGAAGCTTTCTTT
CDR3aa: CASTTQGRSTEAFF

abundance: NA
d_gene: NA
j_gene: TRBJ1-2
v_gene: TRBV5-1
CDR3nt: TGCGCCAGCAGCCTAGGGGAACCAACCTATGGCTACACCTTC
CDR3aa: CASSLGEPTYGYTF

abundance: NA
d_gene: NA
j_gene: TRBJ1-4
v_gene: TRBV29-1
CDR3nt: TGCAGCGTTGCCTGGCAGGGCGGTGAAAAACTGTTTTTT
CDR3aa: CSVAWQGGEKLFF

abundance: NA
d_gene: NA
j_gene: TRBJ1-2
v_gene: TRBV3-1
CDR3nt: TGTGCCAGCAGCCCGGTGGGGAGGGGCGAGAACTATGGCTACACCTTC
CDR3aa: CASSPVGRGENYGYTF

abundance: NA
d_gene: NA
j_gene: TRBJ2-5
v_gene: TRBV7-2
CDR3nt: TGTGCCAGCAGCTTAGGTTGGGTAATAGAGACCCAGTACTTC
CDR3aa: CASSLGWVIETQYF

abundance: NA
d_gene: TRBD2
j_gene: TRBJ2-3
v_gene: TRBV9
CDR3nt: TGTGCCAGCAGCGAGAGGGGTAGCGGGGATCTCACAGATACGCAGTATTTT
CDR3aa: CASSERGSGDLTDTQYF

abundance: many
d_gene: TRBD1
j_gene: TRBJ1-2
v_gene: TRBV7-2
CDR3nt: TGTGCCAGCAGCTCCCTCTCCGGGACAGGGGTTTTCTATGGCTACACCTTC
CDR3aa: CASSSLSGTGVFYGYTF

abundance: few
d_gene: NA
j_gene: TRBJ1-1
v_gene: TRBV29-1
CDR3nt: TGCAGCGTTCGAACCCTGAACACTGAAGCTTTCTTT
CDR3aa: CSVRTLNTEAFF

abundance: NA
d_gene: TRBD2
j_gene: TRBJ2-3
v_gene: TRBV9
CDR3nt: TGTGCCAGTTCCCTAGCGGGGGGACTAAGCACAGATACGCAGTATTTT
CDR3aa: CASSLAGGLSTDTQYF

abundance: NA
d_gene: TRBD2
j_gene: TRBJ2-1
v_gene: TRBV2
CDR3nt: TGTGCCATATTAGCGGGAGACAGCTCCTACAATGAGCAGTTCTTC
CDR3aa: CAILAGDSSYNEQFF

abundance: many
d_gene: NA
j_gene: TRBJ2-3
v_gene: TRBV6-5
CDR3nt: TGTGCCAGCAGACGAGGGGGAGATACGCAGTATTTT
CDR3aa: CASRRGGDTQYF

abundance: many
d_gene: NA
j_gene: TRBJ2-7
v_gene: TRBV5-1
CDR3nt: TGCGCCAGCAGCTTGGAGGGGGTAGAGGGCCACGAGCAGTACTTC
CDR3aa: CASSLEGVEGHEQYF

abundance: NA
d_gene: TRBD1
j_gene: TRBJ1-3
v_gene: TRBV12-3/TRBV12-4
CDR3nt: TGTGCCAGCGGAGGGGGCAGGGGAAACACCATATATTTT
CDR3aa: CASGGGRGNTIYF

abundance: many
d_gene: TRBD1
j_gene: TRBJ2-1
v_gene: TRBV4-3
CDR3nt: TGCGCCAGCAGCCAAGGGACAGGGGTAACCTACAATGAGCAGTTCTTC
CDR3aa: CASSQGTGVTYNEQFF

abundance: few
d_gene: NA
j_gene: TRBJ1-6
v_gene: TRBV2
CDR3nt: TGTGCCAGCAGTGAGCTTTCGGGGAATAATTCACCCCTCCACTTT
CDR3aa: CASSELSGNNSPLHF

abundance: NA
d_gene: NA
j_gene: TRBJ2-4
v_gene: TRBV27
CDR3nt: TGTGCCAGCAGTTTATTCGGAGGACTAGCCAAAAACATTCAGTACTTC
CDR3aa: CASSLFGGLAKNIQYF

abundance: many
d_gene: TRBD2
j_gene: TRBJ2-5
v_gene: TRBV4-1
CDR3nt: TGCGCCAGCAGCCCCTGGGGTAGCGGGCCTTTGGGGGAGACCCAGTACTTC
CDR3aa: CASSPWGSGPLGETQYF